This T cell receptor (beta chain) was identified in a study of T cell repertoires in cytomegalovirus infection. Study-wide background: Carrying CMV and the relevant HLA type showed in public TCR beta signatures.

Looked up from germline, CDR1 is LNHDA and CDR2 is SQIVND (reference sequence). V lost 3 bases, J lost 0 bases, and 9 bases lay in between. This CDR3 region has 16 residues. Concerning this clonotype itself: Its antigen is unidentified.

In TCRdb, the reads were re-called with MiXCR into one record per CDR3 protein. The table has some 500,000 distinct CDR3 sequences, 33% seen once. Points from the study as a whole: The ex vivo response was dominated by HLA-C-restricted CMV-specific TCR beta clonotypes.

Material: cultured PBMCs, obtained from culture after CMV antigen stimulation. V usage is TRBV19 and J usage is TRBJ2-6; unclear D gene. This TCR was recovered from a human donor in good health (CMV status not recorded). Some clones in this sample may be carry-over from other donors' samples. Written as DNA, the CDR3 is TGTGCCAGTAGTATGATCGCCAGCTCTGGGGCCAACGTCCTGACTTTC. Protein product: CASSMIASSGANVLTF.